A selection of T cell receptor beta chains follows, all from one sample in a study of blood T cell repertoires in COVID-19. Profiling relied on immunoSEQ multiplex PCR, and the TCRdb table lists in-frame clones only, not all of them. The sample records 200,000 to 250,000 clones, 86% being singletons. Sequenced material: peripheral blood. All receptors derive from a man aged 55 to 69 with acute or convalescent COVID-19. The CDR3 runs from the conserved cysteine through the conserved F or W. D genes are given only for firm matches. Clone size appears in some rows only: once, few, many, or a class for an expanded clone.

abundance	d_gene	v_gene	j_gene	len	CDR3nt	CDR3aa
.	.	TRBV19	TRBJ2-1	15	TGTGCCAGTAGTATAAGCAGGGAAACATATGTTGAGCAGTTCTTC	CASSISRETYVEQFF
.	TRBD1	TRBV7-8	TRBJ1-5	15	TGTGCCAGCAGCGACCGACAGGGGATAGGTCAGCCCCAGCATTTT	CASSDRQGIGQPQHF
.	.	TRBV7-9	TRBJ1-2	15	TGTGCCAGCAGTATAGCGGGGCAGGGAATCGATGGCTACACCTTC	CASSIAGQGIDGYTF
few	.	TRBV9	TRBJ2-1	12	TGTGCCAGCAGCGCCCCCGTAAATGAGCAGTTCTTC	CASSAPVNEQFF
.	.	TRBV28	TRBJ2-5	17	TGTGCCAGCAGTTTCCTCCCCGGAGGGGGCGCAGGGGAGACCCAGTACTTC	CASSFLPGGGAGETQYF
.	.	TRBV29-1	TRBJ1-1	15	TGCAGCGGTGCGGGAGACAGAGACATGAACACTGAAGCTTTCTTT	CSGAGDRDMNTEAFF
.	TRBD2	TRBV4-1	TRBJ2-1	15	TGCGCCAGCAGCCAAGCGAGCAAGCGGGACGATGAGCAGTTCTTC	CASSQASKRDDEQFF
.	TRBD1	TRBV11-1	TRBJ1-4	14	TGTGCCAGCAGCTACGGACAGGGGGATGAAAAACTGTTTTTT	CASSYGQGDEKLFF
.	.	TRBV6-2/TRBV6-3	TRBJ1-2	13	TGTGCCAGCAGTTCCGGGACACTATATGGCTACACCTTC	CASSSGTLYGYTF
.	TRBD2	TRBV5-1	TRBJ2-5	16	TGCGCCAGCAGCCCCCTCGGACTAGCGGGACAAGAGACCCAGTACTTC	CASSPLGLAGQETQYF
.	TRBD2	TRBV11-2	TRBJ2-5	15	TGTGCCAGCAGCCCCGCCCTAGCGGGAGGAGAGACCCAGTACTTC	CASSPALAGGETQYF
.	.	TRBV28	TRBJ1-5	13	TGTGCCAGCTGGTCGGGGGGGGTCCAGCCCCAGCATTTT	CASWSGGVQPQHF
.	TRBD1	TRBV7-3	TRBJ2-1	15	TGTGCCAGCAGCCCCGTTAAGGGGGCTTACAATGAGCAGTTCTTC	CASSPVKGAYNEQFF
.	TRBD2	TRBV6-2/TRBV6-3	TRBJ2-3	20	TGTGCCAGCAGTTACCCAGTACCGACTAGCGGGAGGGTTAGCACAGATACGCAGTATTTT	CASSYPVPTSGRVSTDTQYF
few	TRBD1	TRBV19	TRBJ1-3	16	TGTGCCAGCACTCCAGGGGGGATGAGCTCTGGAAACACCATATATTTT	CASTPGGMSSGNTIYF